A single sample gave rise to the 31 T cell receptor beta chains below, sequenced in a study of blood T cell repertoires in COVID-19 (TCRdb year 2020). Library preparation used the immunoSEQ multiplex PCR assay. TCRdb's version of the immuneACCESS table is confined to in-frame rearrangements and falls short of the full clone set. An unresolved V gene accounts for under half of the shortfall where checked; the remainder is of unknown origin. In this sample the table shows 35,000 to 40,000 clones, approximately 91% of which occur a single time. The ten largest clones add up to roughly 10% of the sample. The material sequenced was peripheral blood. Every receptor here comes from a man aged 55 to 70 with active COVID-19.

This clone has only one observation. The CDR3 nucleotides are TGTGCCAGCTCCCAGGGACAGGGGGCGAAGGAGCAGTACTTC. This sequence encodes CASSQGQGAKEQYF. This chain connects TRBV6-6 to TRBJ2-7; 12 nucleotides align to TRBD1. CDR1 MNHNY and CDR2 SVGAGI come from the germline V gene (reference sequence). Trimming took 8 bases from V and 7 from J; bases not matched to a gene: 9. This CDR3 spans 14 amino acids.

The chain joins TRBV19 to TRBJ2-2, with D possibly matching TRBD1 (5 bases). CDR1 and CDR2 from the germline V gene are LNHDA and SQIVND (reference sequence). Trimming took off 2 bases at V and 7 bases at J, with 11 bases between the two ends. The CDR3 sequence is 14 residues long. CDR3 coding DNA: TGTGCCAGTAGTATACCCAGGGCGGTCGGGGAGCTGTTTTTT. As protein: CASSIPRAVGELFF.

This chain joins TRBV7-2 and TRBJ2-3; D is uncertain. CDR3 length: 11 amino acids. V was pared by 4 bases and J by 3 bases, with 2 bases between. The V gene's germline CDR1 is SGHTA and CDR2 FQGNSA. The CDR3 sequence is CASSSTDTQYF. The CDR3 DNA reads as TGTGCCAGCAGCTCGACAGATACGCAGTATTTT.

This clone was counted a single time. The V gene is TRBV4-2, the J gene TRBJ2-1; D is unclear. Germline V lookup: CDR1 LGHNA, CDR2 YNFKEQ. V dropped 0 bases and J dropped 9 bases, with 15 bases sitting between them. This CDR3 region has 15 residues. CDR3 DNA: TGTGCCAGCAGCCAAGATTCTACTCTGTATGGTGAGCAGTTCTTC. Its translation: CASSQDSTLYGEQFF.

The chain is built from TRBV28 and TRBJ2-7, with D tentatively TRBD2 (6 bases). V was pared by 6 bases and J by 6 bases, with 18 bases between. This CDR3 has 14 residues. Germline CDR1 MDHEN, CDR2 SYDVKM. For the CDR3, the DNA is TGTGCCAGCAGCCCGGATAGGGAGGTGATCGAGCAGTACTTC. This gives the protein CASSPDREVIEQYF.

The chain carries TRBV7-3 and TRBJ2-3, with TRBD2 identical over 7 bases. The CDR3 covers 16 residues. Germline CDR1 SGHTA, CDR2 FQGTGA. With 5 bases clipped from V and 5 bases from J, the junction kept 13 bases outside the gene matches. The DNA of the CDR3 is TGTGCCAGCAGCGTAAACGATGCGGGAGCGTTAGATACGCAGTATTTT. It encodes CASSVNDAGALDTQYF.

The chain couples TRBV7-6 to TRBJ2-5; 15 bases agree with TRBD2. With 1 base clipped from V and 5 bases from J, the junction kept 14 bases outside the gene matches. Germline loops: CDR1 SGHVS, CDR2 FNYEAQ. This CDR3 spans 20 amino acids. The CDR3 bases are TGTGCCAGCAGCTTAGGATCCAATACCGGGACTAGCGGGAGGAGGGAGACCCAGTACTTC. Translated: CASSLGSNTGTSGRRETQYF.

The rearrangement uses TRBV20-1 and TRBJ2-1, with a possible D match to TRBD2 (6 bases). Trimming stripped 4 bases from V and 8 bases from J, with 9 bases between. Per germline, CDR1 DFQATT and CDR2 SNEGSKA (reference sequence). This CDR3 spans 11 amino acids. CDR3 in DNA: TGCAGTGCTACTGGGGGGTATGAGCAGTTCTTC. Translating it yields CSATGGYEQFF.

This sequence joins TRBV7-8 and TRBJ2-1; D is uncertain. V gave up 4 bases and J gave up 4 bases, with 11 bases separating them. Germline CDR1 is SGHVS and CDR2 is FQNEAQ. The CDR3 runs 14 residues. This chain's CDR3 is CASSYANSYNEQFF. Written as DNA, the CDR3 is TGTGCCAGCAGCTATGCGAACTCGTACAATGAGCAGTTCTTC. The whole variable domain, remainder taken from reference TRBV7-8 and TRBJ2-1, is GAGVSQSPRYKVAKRGQDVALRCDPISGHVSLFWYQQALGQGPEFLTYFQNEAQLDKSGLPSDRFFAERPEGSVSTLKIQRTQQEDSAVYLCASSYANSYNEQFFGPGTRLTVL.

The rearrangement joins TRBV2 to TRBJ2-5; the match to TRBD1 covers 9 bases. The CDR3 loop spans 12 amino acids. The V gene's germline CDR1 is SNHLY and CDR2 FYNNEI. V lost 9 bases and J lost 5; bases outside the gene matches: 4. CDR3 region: CASTGGSETQYF. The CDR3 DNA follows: TGTGCCAGTACAGGGGGCAGCGAGACCCAGTACTTC.

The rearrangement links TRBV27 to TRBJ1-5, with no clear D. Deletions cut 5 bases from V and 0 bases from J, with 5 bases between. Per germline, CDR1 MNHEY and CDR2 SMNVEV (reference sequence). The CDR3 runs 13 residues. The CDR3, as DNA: TGTGCCAGCAGTCGGAGTAGCAATCAGCCCCAGCATTTT. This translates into CASSRSSNQPQHF.

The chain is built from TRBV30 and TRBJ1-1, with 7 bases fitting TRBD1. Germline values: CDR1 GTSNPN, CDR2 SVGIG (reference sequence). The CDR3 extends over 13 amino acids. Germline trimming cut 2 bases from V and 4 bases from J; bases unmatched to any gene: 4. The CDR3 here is CAWSFRQGTEAFF. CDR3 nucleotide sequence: TGTGCCTGGAGTTTCCGACAGGGCACTGAAGCTTTCTTT. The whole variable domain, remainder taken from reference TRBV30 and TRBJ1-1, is SQTIHQWPATLVQPVGSPLSLECTVEGTSNPNLYWYRQAAGRGLQLLFYSVGIGQISSEVPQNLSASRPQDRQFILSSKKLLLSDSGFYLCAWSFRQGTEAFFGQGTRLTVV.

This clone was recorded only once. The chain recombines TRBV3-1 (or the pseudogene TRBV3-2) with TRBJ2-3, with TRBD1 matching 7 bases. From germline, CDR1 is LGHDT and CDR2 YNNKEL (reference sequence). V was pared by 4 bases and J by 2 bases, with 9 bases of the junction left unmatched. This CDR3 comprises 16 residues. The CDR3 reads CASSPLDREFTDTQYF. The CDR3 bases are TGTGCCAGCAGCCCCCTTGACAGGGAATTCACAGATACGCAGTATTTT.

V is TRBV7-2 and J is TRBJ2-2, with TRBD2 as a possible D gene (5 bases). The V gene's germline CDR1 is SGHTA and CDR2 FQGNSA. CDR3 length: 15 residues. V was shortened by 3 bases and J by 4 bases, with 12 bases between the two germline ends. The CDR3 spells CASSLSGLGTGELFF. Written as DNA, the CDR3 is TGTGCCAGCAGCTTGAGCGGTCTGGGCACCGGGGAGCTGTTTTTT.

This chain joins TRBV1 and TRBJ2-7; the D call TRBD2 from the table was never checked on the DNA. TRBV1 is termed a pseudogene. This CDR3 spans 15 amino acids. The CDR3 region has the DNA TGCACCAGCAGCCAAAGAGCGGGAGATAACTACGAGCAGTACTTC. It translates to CTSSQRAGDNYEQYF.

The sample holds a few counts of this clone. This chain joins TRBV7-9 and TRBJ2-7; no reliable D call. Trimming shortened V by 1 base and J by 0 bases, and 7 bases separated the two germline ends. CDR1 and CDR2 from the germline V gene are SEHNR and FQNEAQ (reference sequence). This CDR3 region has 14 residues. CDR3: CASSLGSSSYEQYF. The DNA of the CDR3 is TGTGCCAGCAGCTTAGGGTCGAGCTCCTACGAGCAGTACTTC.

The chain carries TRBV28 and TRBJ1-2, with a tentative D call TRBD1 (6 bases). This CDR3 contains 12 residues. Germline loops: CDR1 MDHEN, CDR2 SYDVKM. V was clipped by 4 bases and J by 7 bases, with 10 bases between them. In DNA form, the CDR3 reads TGTGCCAGCAGTTCCGGACAGTTTGGCTACACCTTC. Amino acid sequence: CASSSGQFGYTF.

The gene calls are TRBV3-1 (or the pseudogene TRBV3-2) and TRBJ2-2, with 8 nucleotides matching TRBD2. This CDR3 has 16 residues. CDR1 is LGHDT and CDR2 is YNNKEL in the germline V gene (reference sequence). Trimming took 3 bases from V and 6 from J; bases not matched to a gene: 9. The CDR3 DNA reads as TGTGCCAGCAGCCATGCGGGACTAGGGGTCCCCGGGGAGCTGTTTTTT. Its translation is CASSHAGLGVPGELFF.

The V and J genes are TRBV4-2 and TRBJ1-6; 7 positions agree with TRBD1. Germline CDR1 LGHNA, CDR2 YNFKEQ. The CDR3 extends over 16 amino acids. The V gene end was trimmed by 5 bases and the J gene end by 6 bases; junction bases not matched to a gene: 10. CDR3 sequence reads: CASSNAGGTFNSPLHF. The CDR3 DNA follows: TGTGCCAGCAGCAATGCAGGGGGTACGTTTAATTCACCCCTCCACTTT.

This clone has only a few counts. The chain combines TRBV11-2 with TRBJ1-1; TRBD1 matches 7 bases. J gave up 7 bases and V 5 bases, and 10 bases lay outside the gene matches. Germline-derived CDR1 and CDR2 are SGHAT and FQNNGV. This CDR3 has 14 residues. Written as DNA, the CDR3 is TGTGCCAGCAGCAATCGAGGGGGCTTGGGTGAAGCTTTCTTT. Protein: CASSNRGGLGEAFF.

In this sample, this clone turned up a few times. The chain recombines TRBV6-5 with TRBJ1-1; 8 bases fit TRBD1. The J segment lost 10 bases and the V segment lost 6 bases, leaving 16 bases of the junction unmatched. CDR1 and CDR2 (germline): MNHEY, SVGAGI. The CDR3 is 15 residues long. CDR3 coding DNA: TGTGCCAGCAGCTCGAGGACAGGGAAGAGTGGCGGAGCTTTCTTT. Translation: CASSSRTGKSGGAFF.

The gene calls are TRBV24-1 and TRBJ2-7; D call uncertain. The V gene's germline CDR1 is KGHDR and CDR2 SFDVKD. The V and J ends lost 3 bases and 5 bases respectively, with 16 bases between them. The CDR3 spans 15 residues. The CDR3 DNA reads TGTGCCACCAGTGATAACGGTCATACAGCCGACGAGCAGTACTTC. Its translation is CATSDNGHTADEQYF.

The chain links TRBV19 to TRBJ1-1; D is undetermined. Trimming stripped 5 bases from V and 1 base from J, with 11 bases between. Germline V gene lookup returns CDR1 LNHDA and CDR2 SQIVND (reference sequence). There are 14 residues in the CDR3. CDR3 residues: CASSPRGQNTEAFF. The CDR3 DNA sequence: TGTGCCAGTAGTCCGCGCGGGCAGAACACTGAAGCTTTCTTT.

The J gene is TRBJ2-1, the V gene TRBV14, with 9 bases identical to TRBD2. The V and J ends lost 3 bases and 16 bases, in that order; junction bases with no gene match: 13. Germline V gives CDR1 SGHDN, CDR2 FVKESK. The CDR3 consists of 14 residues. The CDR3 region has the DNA TGTGCCAGCAGCCAGGGGGGGTTAGCGGGAGAATGCTTCTTC. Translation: CASSQGGLAGECFF.

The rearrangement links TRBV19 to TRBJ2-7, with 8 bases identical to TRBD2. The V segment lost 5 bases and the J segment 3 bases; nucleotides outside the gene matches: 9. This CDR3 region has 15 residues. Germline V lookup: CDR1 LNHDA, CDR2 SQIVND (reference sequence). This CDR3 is CASSGGLVPLYEQYF. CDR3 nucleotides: TGTGCCAGTAGTGGGGGACTAGTCCCCCTCTACGAGCAGTACTTC.

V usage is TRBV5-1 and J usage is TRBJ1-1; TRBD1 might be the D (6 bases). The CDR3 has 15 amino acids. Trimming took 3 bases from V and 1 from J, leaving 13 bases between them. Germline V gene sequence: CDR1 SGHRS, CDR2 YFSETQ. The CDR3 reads CASSSRTAQNTEAFF. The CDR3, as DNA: TGCGCCAGCAGCTCGAGGACAGCCCAGAACACTGAAGCTTTCTTT.

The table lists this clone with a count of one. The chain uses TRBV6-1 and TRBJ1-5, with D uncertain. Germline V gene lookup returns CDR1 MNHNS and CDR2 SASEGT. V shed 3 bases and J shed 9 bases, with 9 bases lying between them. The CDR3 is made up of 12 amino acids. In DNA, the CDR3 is TGTGCCAGCAGTGAGGTACGGGGGCCCCAGCATTTT. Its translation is CASSEVRGPQHF.

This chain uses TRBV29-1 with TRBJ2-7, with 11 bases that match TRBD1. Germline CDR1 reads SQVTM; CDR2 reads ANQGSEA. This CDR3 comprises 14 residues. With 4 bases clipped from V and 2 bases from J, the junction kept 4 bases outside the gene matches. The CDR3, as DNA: TGCAGCGTTGGGCGGGACAGGGGGACCTACGAGCAGTACTTC. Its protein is CSVGRDRGTYEQYF.

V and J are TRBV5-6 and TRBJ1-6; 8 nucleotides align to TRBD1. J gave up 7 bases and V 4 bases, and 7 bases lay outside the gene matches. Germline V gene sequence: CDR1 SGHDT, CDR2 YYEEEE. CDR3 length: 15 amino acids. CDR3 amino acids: CASSRVGQGNSPLHF. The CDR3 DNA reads TGTGCCAGCAGCAGAGTAGGACAGGGCAATTCACCCCTCCACTTT.

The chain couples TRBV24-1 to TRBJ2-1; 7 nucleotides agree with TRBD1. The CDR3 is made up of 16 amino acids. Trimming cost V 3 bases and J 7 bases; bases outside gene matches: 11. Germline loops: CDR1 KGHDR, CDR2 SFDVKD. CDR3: CATSDKAVGQANEQFF. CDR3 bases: TGTGCCACCAGTGATAAGGCTGTTGGACAGGCTAATGAGCAGTTCTTC.

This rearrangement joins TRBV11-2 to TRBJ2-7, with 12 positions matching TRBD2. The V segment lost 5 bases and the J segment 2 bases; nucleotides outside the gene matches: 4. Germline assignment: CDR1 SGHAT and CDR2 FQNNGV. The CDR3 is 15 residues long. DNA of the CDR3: TGTGCCAGCAGCGAGCGACTAGCGGGGGCCTACGAGCAGTACTTC. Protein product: CASSERLAGAYEQYF. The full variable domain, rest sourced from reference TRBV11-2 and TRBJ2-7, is EAGVAQSPRYKIIEKRQSVAFWCNPISGHATLYWYQQILGQGPKLLIQFQNNGVVDDSQLPKDRFSAERLKGVDSTLKIQPAKLEDSAVYLCASSERLAGAYEQYFGPGTRLTVT.